This TCR beta chain was profiled in a study of cytomegalovirus exposure and HLA in healthy donors (dated by TCRdb to about 2017). About the investigation overall: An earlier analysis of some 600 of the donors reported 276 Gb of sequence data and 117 million unique TCR beta sequences obtained from around 180 million T cells. To study patterns of TCR occurrence, a later analysis re-analyzed previously published TCR beta repertoires from 550 to 800 donors and added high-resolution HLA genotyping. HLA typing covered class I and class II loci at four-digit resolution. Donor age, sex, ethnicity and CMV serostatus were collected together with the repertoire data. Among the approximately 400 genotyped donors, 81% belonged to the genetic ancestry cluster associated with self-reported Caucasian donors. In an earlier analysis of over 550 of the donors, high-throughput TCR beta sequencing was used to judge whether each TCR beta V gene segment behaved as functional or pseudogenic. The study combined high-throughput TCR immunosequencing, statistical association of individual TCRs with disease status, and machine learning to predict cytomegalovirus infection status. The T cell repertoires of roughly 660 subjects were profiled by immunosequencing and related to cytomegalovirus serostatus. In addition to the first cohort of 650 to 800 subjects, a separate validation cohort of approximately 130 different subjects was used. Approximately 330 gigabases of sequencing data and 70 million to 95 million unique TCR sequences made up an early release that covered approximately 650 HLA-typed donors. Among around 400 genotyped donors of the cohort, an average of approximately 240,000 unique TCR beta nucleotide sequences was sequenced per donor, of which 15% to 20% were non-productive. Rather than using new phenotypic data, the later analysis identified candidate immune exposures from TCR beta sequences and from how often those sequences occurred across donors. Typing coverage differed by locus: A, B, C, DRB1 and DQB1 were typed in roughly 620-630 donors, DQA1 in roughly 500, DPA1 in around 600, and DPB1 in approximately 450. A later genetic analysis used genome-wide SNP genotypes for about 55% of the 666 donors, treating that subset as a discovery cohort. The study aimed to test whether signatures of past pathogen exposure could be identified by cataloging public T cell receptors. Every repertoire in the discovery cohort had been generated on one and the same sequencing platform. Because of strong linkage in the cohort, 4 to 6 DR-DQ haplotypes were treated as single units for association and clustering.

The library came from the immunoSEQ multiplex PCR assay. For the multiplex PCR, a mixture combining 60 forward primers for TCR Vbeta segments and 13 reverse primers for TCR Jbeta segments was used. The CDR3 region of rearranged TCR beta genes was amplified from genomic DNA with a multiplex PCR assay. The Illumina HiSeq System was used to sequence the amplified TCR beta libraries as 87-base-pair reads. Per the original workflow: In a later analysis, 70 million to 95 million unique TCR beta chains were counted across the 500 to 700 repertoires, and roughly 11 million of these chains were shared by at least two donors. Raw reads were error-corrected and collapsed into unique sequences by a nearest-neighbor algorithm in which closely related sequences were merged to remove PCR and sequencing errors. Alignment of CDR3 sequences to IMGT reference sequences was used to assign V, D and J gene segments. For a sequence to be retained, a match of at least six nucleotides was required to both a V gene segment and a J gene segment. Rearrangements were classified as productive when the CDR3 lacked stop codons and remained in frame with V and J, and all other rearrangements were classified as non-productive. CDR3 was defined by IMGT convention, running from the second conserved V-encoded cysteine to the conserved J-encoded phenylalanine. The earlier analysis of around 640 of the donors excluded sequences that lacked an unambiguous match to a single V gene segment. In an earlier analysis of approximately 610 of the donors, V segments were called functional above 56.7% productive rearrangements and were called segregating when the between-donor standard deviation exceeded 5%. A statistical classification framework was built to diagnose cytomegalovirus status from the catalog of TCR beta chain sequences. In a later analysis, V and J genes were assigned by comparing TCR nucleotide sequences against IMGT/GENE-DB human TR gene sequences. Using the TCRdist pipeline, a later analysis assigned CDR3 sequences along with most-parsimonious VDJ recombination scenarios. A later analysis defined each TCR beta chain by its CDR3 amino acid sequence plus V-gene family, and excluded reads lacking a unique V-gene family. A later analysis removed several hundred highly shared, low-generation-probability nucleotide sequences to deal with suspected cross-contamination and a sequencing artifact. In a later analysis, a clonal expansion index for each public chain was calculated from normalized within-repertoire ranks of inferred template counts. Generation probabilities in a later analysis came from a VDJ recombination model fitted to out-of-frame rearrangements, and those results were checked against IGoR. In a later analysis, hypergeometric tests were used to score TCR-TCR, TCR-HLA and TCR-CMV co-occurrence, with a repertoire-size bias correction applied to TCR pairs. A later analysis estimated false discovery rates by permuting HLA or CMV assignments 20 times. In a later analysis, co-occurring TCRs were grouped using DBSCAN, and TCRdist sequence similarity was added for clustering within HLA-allele-positive subsets. Repertoires with fewer than 30,000 or more than 120,000 public chains were left out of co-occurrence clustering, as were five repertoires with anomalous nucleotide sharing. TCRdb re-hosts the immuneACCESS table, in-frame sequences only. Its copies lack some clones; in the studies checked, an unresolved V gene accounts for under half of them, and the cause for the rest is not known. The DNA was the basis for D and trimming; V, J and clone size are from that table. The sample has hundreds of thousands of clones on record, just over 70% of them singletons. 2% to 2.5% of the sample is taken by the ten largest.

Concerning this clone: The specificity of this receptor is unknown. No base qualities exist here, and no much larger clone lies one base off it.

Study-wide findings and limitations: In a later analysis, TCR association rates were found to vary across HLA loci, with the most associated TCRs seen for DRB1 alleles and the fewest for HLA-C alleles. Linkage disequilibrium might explain the correlated functional status among segregating V segments, but an unknown experimental factor could not be ruled out. Roughly uniform sequencing depth across donors was assumed in presence/absence analyses, although this assumption may not hold. In both the original and validation cohorts, the classifier was reported to diagnose cytomegalovirus status with high specificity and sensitivity. In a later genetic analysis, fewer N-insertions in productive TCRs were reported among donors in an Asian-associated ancestry cluster than the roughly 710-donor mean. Compared with equally common non-associated chains, HLA-associated TCR beta chains in a later analysis were more clonally expanded and had lower generation probabilities. Because some donors lacked HLA typing at each locus, the association tests relied only on the typed subset. Because the 87-base-pair reads could not distinguish some IMGT-functional V segments, including TRBV6-2 and TRBV6-3, those segments were excluded. Because counts were too low, approximately 18 rarely observed V segments, including chromosome 9 orphons, were excluded from the earlier analysis of a few hundred of the donors. In vitro tests confirmed that a few of the cytomegalovirus-associated TCR beta chains recognize cytomegalovirus antigens. In the study, around 150 TCR beta chains were listed as associated with cytomegalovirus. A cluster of highly shared sequence variants was judged likely to represent a technical artifact of the sequencing pipeline. An earlier analysis of 587 of the donors showed that most TCR beta V segments appeared in productive rearrangements either about 87% or about 30% of the time, which broadly matched IMGT annotations. A further reported finding was that TCR beta sequences accurately predicted the HLA-A and HLA-B alleles for most subjects in the first cohort. Assigning TCR associations to individual alleles was difficult when HLA alleles, especially DR and DQ, strongly co-occurred. The cohort was sequenced for TCR beta chains only, and without alpha or paired-chain data the features that could be detected were limited. Immune exposure information for the cohort was limited to CMV serostatus. In a later analysis, most CMV-associated TCR beta chains were found to appear HLA-restricted, with HLA associations seemingly driven largely by CMV exposure. Most TCR sequences were seen in very few donors, while some public TCRs were found in many individuals. In a later analysis, several top co-occurrence clusters were reported to appear linked to parvovirus B19, influenza, CMV and Epstein-Barr virus. V-gene and J-gene trimming of TCR beta chains was associated with a missense DCLRE1C variant in a later genetic analysis, and the association was replicated in an independent cohort. The authors suggested that the approach could potentially be extended to other disease states and immunological phenotypes. At a false discovery rate of 0.05, a later analysis linked under 20,000 TCR beta sequences to specific HLA alleles.

The cohort comprised 710 or so healthy bone marrow donors. At the time of sampling, all cohort members were nominally healthy, though unrecorded immune exposures were likely present. The donor was CMV seronegative and belonged to the group of under 400 seronegative cohort members. A peripheral blood sample was collected from each donor, and TCR beta sequencing was performed on peripheral blood mononuclear cells. The Qiagen DNeasy Blood Extraction Kit was used to extract genomic DNA from the blood cell samples. At the junction V is shortened by 5 bases and J by 4 bases; bases outside the gene matches: 7. Taken from the germline V gene, the CDR1 and CDR2 loops are SGHDT and YYEEEE. Including the terminal cysteine and phenylalanine, the CDR3 comprises 16 residues. CDR3 DNA is the only sequence kept; it has 48 bases, read in frame from the first base.

The sequence was obtained from a female donor in good health and CMV-seronegative. Sequenced material: PBMCs. This chain joins TRBV5-6 to TRBJ2-1; a stretch of 12 junction bases matches TRBD2. The base sequence is TGTGCCAGCAGGGTTCGAGGACTAGCGGGATACAATGAGCAGTTCTTC. This translates into CASRVRGLAGYNEQFF.